The clone carrying this T cell receptor beta chain has just a few counts. Each cDNA molecule in the library carried unique molecular identifiers. Authors' analysis steps: Between about 23,224 and 750,000 TCRs appeared in each sample, and the median stood at roughly 95,000. From the RACE reads, TCRdb called clonotypes with MiXCR, one entry per CDR3 protein. The V and J calls reflect TCRdb's pipeline rather than the authors' work. The table includes some 52,000 distinct CDR3 sequences, 8% to 13% detected once. V shed 4 bases, J shed 5 bases, and the junction held 10 bases outside the gene matches. The CDR3 sequence is 16 residues long. The germline V gene has CDR1 LGHNA and CDR2 YNFKEQ. These data are taken from a study of human T cells and chemical hapten exposure. Looking at the study overall: Patients' scalps got diphenylcyclopropenone weekly throughout the approximately 23-week study.

Sample time point: patch test 1, 2 weeks after DPC sensitization. Treatment noted: therapeutic diphenylcyclopropenone sensitization with weekly scalp DPC. Total RNA extraction was carried out from unfractionated whole blood. Donors, patients with alopecia ranging from 18 to 70 years old and judged suitable for DPC, provided samples. Sequenced material: whole blood, taken in connection with sensitization to the hapten diphenylcyclopropenone (DPC). The TCR originated in a middle-aged woman with alopecia areata. Some clones in this sample may be carry-over from other donors' samples. The chain links TRBV4-2 to TRBJ2-1; 8 bases map to TRBD2. CDR3 bases: TGTGCCAGCAGCCGAATAGCGGGATCGGGGAACAATGAGCAGTTCTTC. It yields the protein CASSRIAGSGNNEQFF.